The 21 T cell receptor beta chains presented below share a single source sample, sequenced in a study of T cells in Graves' hyperthyroidism and ophthalmopathy. TCR beta CDR3 regions were amplified from RNA. The primer set for the first-round RT-PCR of the TCR CDR3 was HTBI. TCRdb ran MiXCR on the multiplex PCR reads and lists one entry per CDR3 protein. The sample includes about 400,000 distinct CDR3 sequences, 13% to 15% of them seen just once. The sequenced sample consisted of blood. The receptors here all came from a woman aged 25 to 39 with Graves' ophthalmopathy.

Ten or more counts support this clonotype. The chain carries TRBV20-1 and TRBJ2-1, with 12 bases matching TRBD2. The CDR3 is made up of 14 amino acids. Germline CDR1 and CDR2: DFQATT and SNEGSKA (reference sequence). J was trimmed by 7 bases and V by 1 base; bases with no gene match: 2. CDR3 residues: CSARGGTSGNEQFF. CDR3 DNA: TGCAGTGCTAGAGGAGGGACTAGCGGGAATGAGCAGTTCTTC.

The rearrangement joins TRBV2 to TRBJ1-2; D remains unclear. The V end was cut by 4 bases, the J end by 7 bases, with 16 bases between. The CDR3 spans 14 residues. The germline gives CDR1 SNHLY, CDR2 FYNNEI. CDR3 loop: CASSARTESSGYTF. The CDR3 nucleotides read TGTGCCAGCAGTGCCAGGACGGAATCGAGTGGCTACACCTTC. Together with reference TRBV2 and TRBJ1-2, the CDR3 gives the full variable domain: EPEVTQTPSHQVTQMGQEVILRCVPISNHLYFYWYRQILGQKVEFLVSFYNNEISEKSEIFDDQFSVERPDGSNFTLKIRSTKLEDSAMYFCASSARTESSGYTFGSGTRLTVV.

This clonotype was seen repeatedly, ten times or more. The chain is built from TRBV5-5 and TRBJ1-1; D possibly corresponds to TRBD1 (6 bases). The CDR3 has 14 residues. Germline values: CDR1 SGHKS, CDR2 YYEKEE (reference sequence). V dropped 0 bases and J dropped 0 bases, with 6 bases sitting between them. The CDR3 loop reads CASSLEGVNTEAFF. The CDR3 nucleotides are TGTGCCAGCAGCTTGGAGGGGGTGAACACTGAAGCTTTCTTT.

This clonotype was counted at least ten times. The genes are TRBV4-1 and TRBJ1-5; D ambiguous. In germline, CDR1 is MGHRA, CDR2 YSYEKL. This CDR3 region has 14 residues. Trimming shortened V by 1 base and J by 2 bases, and 6 bases separated the two germline ends. CDR3: CASSQALGNQPQHF. CDR3 nucleotides: TGCGCCAGCAGCCAAGCATTAGGCAATCAGCCCCAGCATTTT.

This clonotype was picked up a small number of times. The chain uses TRBV7-9 and TRBJ2-1, with D perhaps matching TRBD1 (6 bases). V dropped 5 bases and J dropped 7 bases, with 12 bases sitting between them. Germline CDR1 reads SEHNR; CDR2 reads FQNEAQ (reference sequence). The CDR3 extends over 13 amino acids. This chain's CDR3 is CASSRDTKNEQFF. The CDR3 DNA sequence: TGTGCCAGCAGCCGGGACACCAAAAATGAGCAGTTCTTC.

At least ten counts were recorded for this clonotype. This chain links TRBV2 with TRBJ2-5; D gene unclear. Trimming stripped 5 bases from V and 2 bases from J, with 15 bases between. The V gene's germline CDR1 is SNHLY and CDR2 FYNNEI. The CDR3 loop spans 15 amino acids. CDR3 loop: CASSTRSKGQETQYF. In DNA form, the CDR3 reads TGTGCCAGCAGTACGCGATCCAAGGGTCAAGAGACCCAGTACTTC.

The chain has TRBV5-6 and TRBJ2-5, with 8 bases identical to TRBD2. V was pared by 0 bases and J by 10 bases, with 5 bases of the junction left unmatched. The CDR3 covers 13 residues. Germline V gene lookup returns CDR1 SGHDT and CDR2 YYEEEE. The CDR3 here is CASSLGTGGNQYF. CDR3 coding DNA: TGTGCCAGCAGCTTGGGGACGGGGGGGAACCAGTACTTC.

This clonotype was counted once. A much larger clone lies one base from this, so it may be a read error. No conserved phenylalanine or tryptophan is present at the end of the CDR3, so a read error is the likely explanation. The genes are TRBV6-1 and TRBJ1-1; D may be TRBD1 (6 bases). Trimming took off 5 bases at V and 3 bases at J, with 19 bases between the two ends. Looked up from germline, CDR1 is MNHNS and CDR2 is SASEGT. CDR3 length equals 16 residues. The CDR3 DNA follows: TGTGCCAGCAGTCGGTGGGGGGGGGCGCAGGACACTGAAGCTTTCCTT. As protein: CASSRWGGAQDTEAFL.

The table lists this clonotype with many counts. The chain is built from TRBV6-2 or TRBV6-3 and TRBJ1-1, with D hard to call. The ends were cut back, 5 bases at V and 6 bases at J, with 10 bases in the middle. Germline CDR1 is MNHEY and CDR2 is SVGEGT. CDR3 length: 12 residues. CDR3: CASSQASAEAFF. CDR3 bases: TGTGCCAGCAGTCAAGCATCCGCTGAAGCTTTCTTT.

Remarks on this clonotype: A much bigger clone sits one base away, suggesting this may be a read error. V usage is TRBV5-6 and J usage is TRBJ2-2, with D perhaps TRBD2 (6 bases). The CDR3 loop spans 18 amino acids. Germline-derived CDR1 and CDR2 are SGHDT and YYEEEE. Trimming took 2 bases from V and 1 from J, leaving 18 bases between them. For the CDR3, the DNA is TGTGCCAGCAGCTTCGATTTTTTATGGCGGGAGAACACCGGGGAGCTGTTTTTT. Protein product: CASSFDFLWRENTGELFF.

Of note for this clonotype: Being one base from a much bigger clone, this may be a read error. The V call is TRBV20-1, the J call TRBJ1-1; tentative D call: TRBD1 (5 bases). Looked up from germline, CDR1 is DFQATT and CDR2 is SNEGSKA (reference sequence). The CDR3 totals 13 residues. This CDR3 reads CNARQPSNTEAFF. The CDR3, as DNA: TGCAATGCTAGACAGCCTTCGAACACTGAAGCTTTCTTT.

This chain's CDR3 is CASTSAEMSNTGELFF. As DNA, the CDR3 is TGTGCCAGCACTTCGGCGGAGATGTCGAACACCGGGGAGCTGTTTTTT. This sequence joins TRBV28 and TRBJ2-2, with D unclear. Germline CDR1 MDHEN, CDR2 SYDVKM. Between the trimmed V and J ends, which lost 7 bases and 0 bases, there was a span of 15 bases. CDR3 length: 16 amino acids. Looking up the rest from reference TRBV28 and TRBJ2-2 gives the full variable domain: DVKVTQSSRYLVKRTGEKVFLECVQDMDHENMFWYRQDPGLGLRLIYFSYDVKMKEKGDIPEGYSVSREKKERFSLILESASTNQTSMYLCASTSAEMSNTGELFFGEGSRLTVL.

This clonotype was detected many times. The V gene is TRBV4-2, the J gene TRBJ2-5, with D maybe TRBD1 (5 bases). The CDR3 contains 14 residues. Trimming took 0 bases from V and 7 from J, leaving 12 bases between them. Looked up from germline, CDR1 is LGHNA and CDR2 is YNFKEQ. Here the CDR3 DNA reads TGTGCCAGCAGCCAAGATGGGGCCGGCGGGACCCAGTACTTC. It encodes CASSQDGAGGTQYF.

This clonotype has at least ten counts. CDR3 sequence: CASSRRTRDNSPLHF. In DNA, the CDR3 is TGTGCCAGCAGTCGAAGGACACGGGATAATTCACCCCTCCACTTT. This rearrangement joins TRBV12-3 or TRBV12-4 to TRBJ1-6; maybe TRBD1 (5 bases). The V and J ends lost 5 bases and 5 bases respectively, with 13 bases between them. The CDR3 spans 15 residues.

Concerning this clonotype itself: Given a much more abundant clone one base away, this may be a read error. The rearrangement uses TRBV30 and TRBJ1-5, with a tentative D call TRBD1 (5 bases). The CDR3 has 15 amino acids. CDR1 and CDR2 from the germline V gene are GTSNPN and SVGIG (reference sequence). V was pared by 1 base and J by 8 bases, with 18 bases between. This CDR3 is CAWSGRVGVSEPQHF. The CDR3 DNA is TGTGCCTGGAGTGGGAGGGTGGGGGTTTCGGAGCCCCAGCATTTT.

V is TRBV7-2 and J is TRBJ1-3; D is uncertain. Germline V lookup: CDR1 SGHTA, CDR2 FQGNSA. This CDR3 is built from 14 residues. V was pared by 5 bases and J by 2 bases, with 10 bases between. CDR3 residues: CASSVGITGNTIYF. The CDR3 nucleotides are TGTGCCAGCAGCGTAGGCATTACTGGAAACACCATATATTTT.

There are many counts of this clonotype. The chain joins TRBV7-9 to TRBJ1-2, with D hard to call. The ends were cut back, 5 bases at V and 4 bases at J, with 17 bases in the middle. Looked up from germline, CDR1 is SEHNR and CDR2 is FQNEAQ (reference sequence). The CDR3 spans 15 residues. CDR3 sequence: CASSSFQEPGYGYTF. CDR3 DNA sequence: TGTGCCAGCAGCAGCTTCCAGGAGCCTGGCTATGGCTACACCTTC.

The table lists this clonotype with a few counts. The rearrangement links TRBV4-1 to TRBJ1-4; 8 nucleotides line up with TRBD1. The CDR3 consists of 16 residues. V was pared by 4 bases and J by 7 bases, with 11 bases of the junction left unmatched. The germline CDR1 and CDR2 sequences are MGHRA and YSYEKL. CDR3 coding DNA: TGCGCCAGCAGCCGCGGGACAGGTGGCCTATTTGAAAAACTGTTTTTT. It yields the protein CASSRGTGGLFEKLFF.

This clonotype came up many times. The chain carries TRBV7-8 and TRBJ2-5; TRBD1 agrees at 7 bases. V was clipped by 5 bases and J by 1 base; unmatched bases: 4. The CDR3 loop spans 14 amino acids. Germline V CDR1 and CDR2: SGHVS, FQNEAQ. The CDR3 sequence: CASSPGTVQETQYF. DNA for the CDR3: TGTGCCAGCAGCCCAGGGACAGTCCAAGAGACCCAGTACTTC.

Of note for this clonotype: Given a much more abundant clone one base away, this may be a read error. The CDR3 does not end in the conserved phenylalanine or tryptophan, so this is likely a read error. This sequence joins TRBV3-1 and TRBJ1-6; 7 nucleotides match TRBD1. CDR1 and CDR2 (germline): LGHDT, YNNKEL (reference sequence). CDR3 length: 15 residues. CDR3 in amino acids: CTSSQENRGFSPLHS. Written as DNA, the CDR3 is TGTACCAGCAGCCAAGAAAACAGGGGTTTTTCACCCCTCCACTCT.

This clonotype was recorded at least ten times. The rearrangement links TRBV28 to TRBJ1-4; the match to TRBD1 covers 9 bases. This CDR3 contains 15 residues. Germline V gene data show CDR1 as MDHEN and CDR2 as SYDVKM. V shed 4 bases and J 6 bases; nucleotides not matched to a gene: 6. The CDR3 DNA is TGTGCCAGCAGTTCCACCGGGACAGGGTATGAAAAACTGTTTTTT. This translates into CASSSTGTGYEKLFF. The entire variable domain, with the rest obtained from reference TRBV28 and TRBJ1-4, is as follows: DVKVTQSSRYLVKRTGEKVFLECVQDMDHENMFWYRQDPGLGLRLIYFSYDVKMKEKGDIPEGYSVSREKKERFSLILESASTNQTSMYLCASSSTGTGYEKLFFGSGTQLSVL.